Sequencing of this T cell receptor beta chain was carried out in a study of tumor-infiltrating lymphocytes in primary liver carcinoma. Whole-study context: Patients, male and female, were 30 to 69 years old. Staged T1-T3 N0M0, the tumors had sizes that ranged from about 4 to 10 cm across. Overall study findings and caveats: Researchers found tumor-adjacent and tumor-blood pairs overlapped less than tumor region pairs.

The CDR3 extends over 11 amino acids. V was shortened by 0 bases and J by 3 bases, with 1 base between the two germline ends. Germline V lookup: CDR1 SGHKS, CDR2 YYEKEE (reference sequence). The template, roughly 510 ng total RNA, yielded TCR beta cDNA made with a constant-region primer. A slightly modified ARM-PCR protocol with three nested multiplex PCR rounds produced these TCR beta libraries. With TRBV1-TRBV30 forward primers and a C-beta reverse primer, the first two PCR rounds were run for nine to eleven cycles each. From the multiplex PCR reads, TCRdb called clonotypes with MiXCR, one entry per CDR3 protein. This table holds fewer than 75,000 distinct CDR3 sequences, approximately 74% found once. From about 19-30 mg of unsorted bulk tissue, DNA and RNA were co-extracted together. The patients lived with chronic HBV infection and had not yet received any treatment. This clonotype was detected many times. Its antigen remains unidentified.

Sequenced material: liver tumor tissue from sampling region 4. This sample's subset: tumor region T4, right-lateral pole. This receptor was identified in a man aged 35-49 years with primary liver carcinoma and hepatitis B virus infection. V usage is TRBV5-5 and J usage is TRBJ2-7; D ambiguous. The CDR3 protein is CASSLVYEQYF. The DNA for the CDR3 is TGTGCCAGCAGCTTGGTCTACGAGCAGTACTTC.